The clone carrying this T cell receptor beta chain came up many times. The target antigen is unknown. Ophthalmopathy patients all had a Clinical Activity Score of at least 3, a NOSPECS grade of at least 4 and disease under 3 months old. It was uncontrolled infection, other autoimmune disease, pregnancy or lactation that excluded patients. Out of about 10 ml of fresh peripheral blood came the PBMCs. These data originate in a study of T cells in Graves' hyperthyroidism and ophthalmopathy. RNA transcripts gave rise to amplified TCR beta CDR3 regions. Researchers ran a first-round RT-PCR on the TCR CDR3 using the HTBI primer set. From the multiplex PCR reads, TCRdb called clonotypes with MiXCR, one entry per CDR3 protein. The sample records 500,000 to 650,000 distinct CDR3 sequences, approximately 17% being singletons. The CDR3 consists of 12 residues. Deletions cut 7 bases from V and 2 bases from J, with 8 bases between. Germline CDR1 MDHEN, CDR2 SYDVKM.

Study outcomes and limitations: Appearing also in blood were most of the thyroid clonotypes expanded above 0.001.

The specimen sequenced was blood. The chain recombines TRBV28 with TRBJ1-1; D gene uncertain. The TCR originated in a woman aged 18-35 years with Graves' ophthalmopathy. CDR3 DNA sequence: TGTGCCAGCACGGACTTCAACACTGAAGCTTTCTTT. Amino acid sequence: CASTDFNTEAFF.